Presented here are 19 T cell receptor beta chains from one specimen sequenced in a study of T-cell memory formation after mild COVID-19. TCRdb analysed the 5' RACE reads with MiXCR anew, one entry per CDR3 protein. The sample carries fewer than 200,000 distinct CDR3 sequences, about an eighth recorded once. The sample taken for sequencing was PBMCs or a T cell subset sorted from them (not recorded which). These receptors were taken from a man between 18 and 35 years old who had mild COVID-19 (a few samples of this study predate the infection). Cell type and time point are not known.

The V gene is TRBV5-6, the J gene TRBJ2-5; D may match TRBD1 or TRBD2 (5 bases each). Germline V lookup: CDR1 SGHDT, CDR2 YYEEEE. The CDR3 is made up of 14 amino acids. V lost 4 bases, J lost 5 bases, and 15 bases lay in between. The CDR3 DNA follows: TGTGCCAGCAGCCCCGGGGCCCTCGGGGAGACCCAGTACTTC. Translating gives CASSPGALGETQYF.

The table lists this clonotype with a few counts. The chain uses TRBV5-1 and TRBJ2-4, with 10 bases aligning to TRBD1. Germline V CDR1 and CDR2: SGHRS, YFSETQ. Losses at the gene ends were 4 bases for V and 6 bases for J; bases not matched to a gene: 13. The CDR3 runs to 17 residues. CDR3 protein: CASSLTPTGGQGNIQYF. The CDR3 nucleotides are TGCGCCAGCAGCCTGACTCCGACAGGGGGCCAAGGAAACATTCAGTACTTC.

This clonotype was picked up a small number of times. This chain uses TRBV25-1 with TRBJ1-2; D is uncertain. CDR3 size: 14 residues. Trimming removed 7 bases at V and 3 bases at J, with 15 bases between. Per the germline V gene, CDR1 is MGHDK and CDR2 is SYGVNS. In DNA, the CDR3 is TGTGCCAGCACCCGGAGCAGGCCCCACTATGGCTACACCTTC. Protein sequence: CASTRSRPHYGYTF.

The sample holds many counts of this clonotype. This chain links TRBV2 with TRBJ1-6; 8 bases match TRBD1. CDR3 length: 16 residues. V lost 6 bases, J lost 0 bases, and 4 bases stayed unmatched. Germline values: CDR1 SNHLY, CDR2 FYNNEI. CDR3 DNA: TGTGCCAGCAGGGACAGGGCCAGCTCCTATAATTCACCCCTCCACTTT. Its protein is CASRDRASSYNSPLHF.

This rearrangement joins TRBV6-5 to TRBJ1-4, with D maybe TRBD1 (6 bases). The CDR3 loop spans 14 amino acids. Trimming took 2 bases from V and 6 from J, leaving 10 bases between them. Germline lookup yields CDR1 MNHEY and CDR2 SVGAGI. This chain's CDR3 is CASSYVRGHEKLFF. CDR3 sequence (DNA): TGTGCCAGCAGTTACGTCAGGGGACATGAAAAACTGTTTTTT.

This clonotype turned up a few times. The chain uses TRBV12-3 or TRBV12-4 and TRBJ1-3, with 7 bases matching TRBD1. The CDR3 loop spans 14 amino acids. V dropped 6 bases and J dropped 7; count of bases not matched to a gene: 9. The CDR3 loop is CASRGQGVGNTIYF. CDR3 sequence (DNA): TGTGCCAGCAGAGGGCAGGGGGTTGGCAACACCATATATTTT.

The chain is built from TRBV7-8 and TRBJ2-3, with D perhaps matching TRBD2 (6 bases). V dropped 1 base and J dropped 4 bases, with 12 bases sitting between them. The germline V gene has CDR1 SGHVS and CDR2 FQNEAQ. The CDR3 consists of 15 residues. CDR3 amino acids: CASSLVWWGADTQYF. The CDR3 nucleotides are TGTGCCAGCAGCTTAGTTTGGTGGGGGGCAGATACGCAGTATTTT.

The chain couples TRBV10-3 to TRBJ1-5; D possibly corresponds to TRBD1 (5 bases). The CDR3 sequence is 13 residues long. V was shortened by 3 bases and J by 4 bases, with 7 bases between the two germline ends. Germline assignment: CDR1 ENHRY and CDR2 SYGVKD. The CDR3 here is CAISDRVNQPQHF. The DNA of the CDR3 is TGTGCCATCAGTGACAGGGTTAATCAGCCCCAGCATTTT.

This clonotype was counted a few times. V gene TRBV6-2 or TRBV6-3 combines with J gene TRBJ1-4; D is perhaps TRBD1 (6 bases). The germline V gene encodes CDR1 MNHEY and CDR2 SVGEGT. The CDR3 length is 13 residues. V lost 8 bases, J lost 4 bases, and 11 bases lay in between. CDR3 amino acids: CASGGQYNEKLFF. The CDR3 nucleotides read TGTGCCAGCGGAGGACAGTATAATGAAAAACTGTTTTTT.

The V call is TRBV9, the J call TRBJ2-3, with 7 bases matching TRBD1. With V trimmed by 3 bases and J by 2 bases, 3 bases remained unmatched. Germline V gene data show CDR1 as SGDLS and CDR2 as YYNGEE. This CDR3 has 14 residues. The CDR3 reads CASSGQGFTDTQYF. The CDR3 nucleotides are TGTGCCAGCAGCGGACAGGGTTTCACAGATACGCAGTATTTT.

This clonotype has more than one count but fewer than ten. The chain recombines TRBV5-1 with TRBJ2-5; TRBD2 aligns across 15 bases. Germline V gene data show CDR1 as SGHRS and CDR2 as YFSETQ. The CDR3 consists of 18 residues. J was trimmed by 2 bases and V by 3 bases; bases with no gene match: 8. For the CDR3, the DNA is TGCGCCAGCAGCTCGGGACTAGCGGGGGGCAACCGACAAGAGACCCAGTACTTC. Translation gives CASSSGLAGGNRQETQYF.

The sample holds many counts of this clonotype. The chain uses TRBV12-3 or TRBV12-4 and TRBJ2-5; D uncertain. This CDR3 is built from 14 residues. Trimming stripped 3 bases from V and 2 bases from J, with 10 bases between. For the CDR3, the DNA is TGTGCCAGCAGTTTTATAGGCCGTCAAGAGACCCAGTACTTC. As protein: CASSFIGRQETQYF.

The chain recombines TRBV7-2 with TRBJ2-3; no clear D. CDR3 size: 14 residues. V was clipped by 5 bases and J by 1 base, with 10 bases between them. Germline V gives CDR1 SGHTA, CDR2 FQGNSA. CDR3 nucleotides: TGTGCCAGCAGCCAGTCTCCGGGCACAGATACGCAGTATTTT. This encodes CASSQSPGTDTQYF.

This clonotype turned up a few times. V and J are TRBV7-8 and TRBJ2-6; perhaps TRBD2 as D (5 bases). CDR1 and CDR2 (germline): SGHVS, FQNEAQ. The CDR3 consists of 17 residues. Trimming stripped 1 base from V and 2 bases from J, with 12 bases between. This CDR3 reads CASSLGPGIAGANVLTF. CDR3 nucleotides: TGTGCCAGCAGCTTAGGCCCGGGGATAGCTGGGGCCAACGTCCTGACTTTC.

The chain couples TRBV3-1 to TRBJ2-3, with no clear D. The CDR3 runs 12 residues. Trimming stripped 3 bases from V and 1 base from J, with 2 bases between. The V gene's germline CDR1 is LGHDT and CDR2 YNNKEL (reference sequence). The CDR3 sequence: CASSHRTDTQYF. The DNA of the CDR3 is TGTGCCAGCAGCCACCGCACAGATACGCAGTATTTT.

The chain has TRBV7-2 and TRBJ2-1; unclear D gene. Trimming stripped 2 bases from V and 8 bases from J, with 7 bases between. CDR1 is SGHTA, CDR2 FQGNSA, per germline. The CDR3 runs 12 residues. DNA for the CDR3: TGTGCCAGCAGCTTATTTATCGATGAGCAGTTCTTC. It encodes CASSLFIDEQFF.

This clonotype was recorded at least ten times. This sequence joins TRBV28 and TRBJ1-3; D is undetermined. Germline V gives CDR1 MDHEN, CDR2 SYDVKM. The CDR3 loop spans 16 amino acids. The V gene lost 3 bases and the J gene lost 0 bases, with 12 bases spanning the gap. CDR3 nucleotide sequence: TGTGCCAGCAGTTTCTTTGGGTTGAGCTCTGGAAACACCATATATTTT. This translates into CASSFFGLSSGNTIYF.

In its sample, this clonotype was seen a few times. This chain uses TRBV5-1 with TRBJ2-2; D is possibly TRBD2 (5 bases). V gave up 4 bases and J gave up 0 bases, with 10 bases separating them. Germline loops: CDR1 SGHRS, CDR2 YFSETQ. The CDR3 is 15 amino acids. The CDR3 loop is CASSGSSANTGELFF. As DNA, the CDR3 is TGCGCCAGCAGCGGGAGCTCAGCGAACACCGGGGAGCTGTTTTTT. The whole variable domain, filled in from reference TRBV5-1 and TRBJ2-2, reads KAGVTQTPRYLIKTRGQQVTLSCSPISGHRSVSWYQQTPGQGLQFLFEYFSETQRNKGNFPGRFSGRQFSNSRSEMNVSTLELGDSALYLCASSGSSANTGELFFGEGSRLTVL.

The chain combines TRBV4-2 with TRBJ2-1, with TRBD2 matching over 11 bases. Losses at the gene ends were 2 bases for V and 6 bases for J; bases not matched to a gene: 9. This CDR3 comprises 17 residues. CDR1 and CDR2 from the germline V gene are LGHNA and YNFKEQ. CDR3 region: CASSQSSLAGDFNEQFF. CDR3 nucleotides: TGTGCCAGCAGCCAATCCTCACTAGCGGGGGATTTCAATGAGCAGTTCTTC.